This T cell receptor beta chain was found in a study of blood T cell repertoires in COVID-19. On the study more broadly: The United States, Italy and Spain supplied acute and convalescent COVID-19 samples. In each case, the material was cDNA or gDNA derived from T cells, B-cell-depleted T cells, or PBMCs.

This CDR3 has 13 amino acids. The V gene's germline CDR1 is LNHDA and CDR2 SQIVND (reference sequence). Trimming stripped 7 bases from V and 1 base from J, with 10 bases between. The authors' processing: Cell counts per sample came from amplifying reference gene primers. Some clones are missing from TCRdb's copy, which holds only in-frame ones; the method was immunoSEQ multiplex PCR. The DNA gave D and trimming, while V, J and clone size come from that table. Of 200,000 to 250,000 clones in the sample, 82% were seen once. Sequencing was done on a sample of peripheral blood. The chain uses TRBV19 and TRBJ1-1; D uncertain. The receptor comes from an elderly woman with acute or convalescent COVID-19. The DNA of the CDR3 is TGTGCCAGTACTTCGAGGAGGAACACTGAAGCTTTCTTT. As protein: CASTSRRNTEAFF.